The 14 T cell receptor beta chains presented below share a single source sample, sequenced in a study of post-analysis software for immune sequencing data. Their cognate antigens are unknown. TCR beta cDNA libraries included unique molecular identifiers. TCRdb re-called the PCR reads with MiXCR, one entry per CDR3 protein. The table includes 450,000 to 700,000 distinct CDR3 sequences, roughly 47% detected once. Study-wide findings and caveats: Among roughly 5 TRBV segments more frequent in patients than controls were TRBV5-6, TRBV5-1 and TRBV20-1.

Material for sequencing was blood. The receptors stem from a girl aged 10 to 17 with multiple sclerosis.

V gene TRBV6-1 combines with J gene TRBJ1-5; unclear D gene. In germline, CDR1 is MNHNS, CDR2 SASEGT. V was clipped by 6 bases and J by 5 bases, with 14 bases between them. The CDR3 spans 14 residues. CDR3 sequence reads: CASRLNSGHQPQHF. The CDR3 DNA follows: TGTGCCAGCAGATTAAACAGCGGGCATCAGCCCCAGCATTTT.

V is TRBV4-1 and J is TRBJ2-7; D remains unclear. The CDR3 contains 9 residues. V lost 2 bases to trimming and J lost 8 bases, with 1 base between them. CDR1 MGHRA and CDR2 YSYEKL come from the germline V gene. CDR3 nucleotide sequence: TGCGCCAGCAGCCAAAAGCAGTACTTC. Amino acids: CASSQKQYF.

This clonotype was counted a few times. The gene calls are TRBV7-9 and TRBJ2-7, with D perhaps matching TRBD1 (6 bases). CDR3 length: 17 amino acids. The germline V gene has CDR1 SEHNR and CDR2 FQNEAQ (reference sequence). V was cut by 3 bases and J by 2 bases, with 20 bases left in between. As DNA, the CDR3 is TGTGCCAGCAGCTTTGCACCCGAGGACGGACAGACCTACGAGCAGTACTTC. Translation: CASSFAPEDGQTYEQYF.

The sample holds one count of this clonotype. The V gene is TRBV7-6, the J gene TRBJ2-6; 7 nucleotides line up with TRBD1. The V segment lost 0 bases and the J segment 0 bases; nucleotides outside the gene matches: 8. The CDR3 is 19 amino acids. The V gene's germline CDR1 is SGHVS and CDR2 FNYEAQ. CDR3 protein: CASSLAFKTGRSGANVLTF. Written as DNA, the CDR3 is TGTGCCAGCAGCTTAGCCTTTAAGACAGGGCGCTCTGGGGCCAACGTCCTGACTTTC.

This clonotype occurred a few times. The chain recombines TRBV12-3 or TRBV12-4 with TRBJ2-5; D unclear. The DNA end lines up better with TRBJ2-7; the J call may be wrong. The length of the CDR3 is 12 residues. The CDR3 nucleotides are TGTGCCAGCAGTTTACAGGTCTACGAGCAGTACTTC. Its protein is CASSLQVYEQYF.

This clonotype was counted between two and nine times. This sequence joins TRBV6-5 and TRBJ2-5, with D hard to call. This CDR3 contains 14 residues. Trimming removed 3 bases at V and 11 bases at J, with 19 bases between. Germline CDR1 reads MNHEY; CDR2 reads SVGAGI. This chain's CDR3 is CASSYDSVVNEQYF. CDR3 DNA sequence: TGTGCCAGCAGTTATGATTCAGTAGTGAATGAGCAGTACTTC.

Written as DNA, the CDR3 is TGTGCCAGCAGCCCAATTATACCCCTAGCCAAAAACATTCAGTACTTC. Translated: CASSPIIPLAKNIQYF. The J gene is TRBJ2-4, the V gene TRBV6-5; no clear D gene. Germline V gives CDR1 MNHEY, CDR2 SVGAGI. V was clipped by 6 bases and J by 0 bases, with 15 bases between them. The CDR3 has 16 amino acids.

This clonotype came up a few times. V and J are TRBV6-5 and TRBJ2-3, with D unresolved. CDR3 length equals 13 residues. CDR1 is MNHEY, CDR2 SVGAGI, per germline. V was trimmed by 7 bases and J by 4 bases, leaving 12 bases between them. CDR3 in DNA: TGTGCCAGCACCTTCGATGGGGCAGATACGCAGTATTTT. Translating gives CASTFDGADTQYF.

The chain is built from TRBV5-1 and TRBJ2-7; 7 nucleotides line up with TRBD2. Per germline, CDR1 SGHRS and CDR2 YFSETQ. The CDR3 consists of 16 residues. V lost 0 bases to trimming and J lost 0 bases; unmatched junction nucleotides: 6. The CDR3 here is CASSLVYLADSYEQYF. In DNA form, the CDR3 reads TGCGCCAGCAGCTTGGTTTACCTAGCGGACTCCTACGAGCAGTACTTC.

The chain uses TRBV5-1 and TRBJ1-2; no clear D gene. Germline V CDR1 and CDR2: SGHRS, YFSETQ. V was clipped by 1 base and J by 0 bases, with 10 bases between them. This CDR3 has 15 amino acids. CDR3 nucleotides: TGCGCCAGCAGCTTGAGCAGGACCACTAACTATGGCTACACCTTC. Its translation is CASSLSRTTNYGYTF.

This sequence joins TRBV5-1 and TRBJ2-5; D gene unclear. The DNA end is a closer match to TRBJ2-7, so the J assignment may be wrong. This CDR3 is 14 amino acids long. Germline loops: CDR1 SGHRS, CDR2 YFSETQ. The CDR3: CASSLRDGDYEQYF. As DNA, the CDR3 is TGCGCCAGCAGCTTGAGGGATGGAGACTACGAGCAGTACTTC.

This chain uses TRBV5-1 with TRBJ1-1; D not resolved. The germline gives CDR1 SGHRS, CDR2 YFSETQ. The CDR3 length is 12 residues. Trimming removed 0 bases from V and 7 bases from J, with 7 bases in between. For the CDR3, the DNA is TGCGCCAGCAGCTTGGGTCCTTATGAAGCTTTCTTT. Protein: CASSLGPYEAFF.

V usage is TRBV15 and J usage is TRBJ1-1; a weak D match, TRBD1 (5 bases). V lost 4 bases, J lost 1 base, and 10 bases lay in between. Germline loops: CDR1 LNHNV, CDR2 YYDKDF (reference sequence). The CDR3 is made up of 14 amino acids. As DNA, the CDR3 is TGTGCCACCAGCACCCCCGACAGGAACACTGAAGCTTTCTTT. Residues: CATSTPDRNTEAFF.

The V gene is TRBV12-3 or TRBV12-4, the J gene TRBJ2-3; 9 bases align to TRBD2. The CDR3 length is 15 residues. V was pared by 6 bases and J by 2 bases, with 6 bases of the junction left unmatched. In DNA, the CDR3 is TGTGCCAGCAGCCTCGGGACTAGCATCACAGATACGCAGTATTTT. Its protein product is CASSLGTSITDTQYF.